The 15 T cell receptor beta chains presented below share a single source sample, sequenced in a study of blood T cell repertoires in COVID-19 (TCRdb year 2020). Libraries came from the immunoSEQ multiplex PCR assay. TCRdb stores this immuneACCESS table with in-frame sequences only. Part of the clones is absent; in the studies checked, under half of the shortfall reflects unresolved V genes, and no reason is known for the rest. The sample contains roughly 700,000 clones, over 80% of them found a single time. The leading ten clones occupy about 0.26% of the sample. The sample comprised peripheral blood. These receptors were collected from a young woman with acute or convalescent COVID-19.

This chain links TRBV25-1 with TRBJ2-1, with D possibly TRBD1 on 5 matching bases. There are 15 residues in the CDR3. Looked up from germline, CDR1 is MGHDK and CDR2 is SYGVNS. V lost 5 bases to trimming and J lost 4 bases, with 15 bases between them. CDR3 protein: CASSRPGYSYNEQFF. The CDR3 DNA follows: TGTGCCAGCAGTCGTCCAGGGTACTCTTACAATGAGCAGTTCTTC.

This chain links TRBV4-3 with TRBJ1-4, with 9 bases fitting TRBD1. After removal of 4 bases from V and 4 bases from J, the junction contained 4 bases not matched to a gene. CDR3 length: 15 residues. In germline, CDR1 is LGHNA, CDR2 YSLEER. As DNA, the CDR3 is TGCGCCAGCAGCCTCGGGACAGGGATTAATGAAAAACTGTTTTTT. Translated: CASSLGTGINEKLFF.

The chain has TRBV5-1 and TRBJ1-3, with D possibly matching TRBD1 (6 bases). Germline CDR1 and CDR2: SGHRS and YFSETQ. CDR3 length: 17 residues. Deletions cut 5 bases from V and 8 bases from J, with 26 bases between. CDR3 region: CASRKISGRGRGDTIYF. The CDR3 coding sequence is TGCGCCAGCAGGAAAATATCGGGCAGGGGCCGAGGGGACACCATATATTTT.

This clone was seen a single time. Other DNA sequences within the sample encode an identical CDR3. J is TRBJ1-1 and V is TRBV19, with D unresolved. V gave up 0 bases and J gave up 1 base, with 3 bases separating them. In germline, CDR1 is LNHDA, CDR2 SQIVND (reference sequence). The CDR3 consists of 13 residues. In nucleotides, the CDR3 is TGTGCCAGTAGTATAGACTGGAACACTGAAGCTTTCTTT. It codes for CASSIDWNTEAFF.

In this sample, this clone turned up once. The chain links TRBV30 to TRBJ1-2; D might be TRBD1 (6 bases). Germline assignment: CDR1 GTSNPN and CDR2 SVGIG (reference sequence). CDR3 length: 19 amino acids. Trimming pared 2 bases from V and 2 bases from J, leaving 27 bases between. This chain's CDR3 is CAWSPSRSQGKSQNYGYTF. DNA of the CDR3: TGTGCCTGGAGTCCCTCACGCTCACAGGGTAAATCTCAAAACTATGGCTACACCTTC.

The V and J genes are TRBV11-2 and TRBJ2-2; TRBD1 matches 10 bases. CDR3 length: 19 amino acids. CDR1 and CDR2 from the germline V gene are SGHAT and FQNNGV. The V segment lost 4 bases and the J segment 1 base; nucleotides outside the gene matches: 12. CDR3 amino acids: CASSSFRDRGLLNTGELFF. In DNA form, the CDR3 reads TGTGCCAGCAGCTCGTTCCGGGACAGGGGCCTTCTGAACACCGGGGAGCTGTTTTTT.

This clone appeared a single time. The chain employs TRBV9 and TRBJ1-2; 7 bases line up with TRBD1. The germline gives CDR1 SGDLS, CDR2 YYNGEE. There are 15 residues in the CDR3. J was trimmed by 4 bases and V by 0 bases; bases with no gene match: 6. The CDR3 nucleotides are TGTGCCAGCAGCGTAGCCCAGGGGGATAGCTATGGCTACACCTTC. Translated, it gives CASSVAQGDSYGYTF.

The CDR3 DNA is TGTGCCAGCAGTCCAATCCTCCCGGGGTTTAAAAACTACGAGCAGTACTTC. Its translation is CASSPILPGFKNYEQYF. This sequence joins TRBV28 and TRBJ2-7, with a weak D call TRBD2 (5 bases). From germline, CDR1 is MDHEN and CDR2 SYDVKM. There are 17 residues in the CDR3. V was shortened by 5 bases and J by 3 bases, with 23 bases between the two germline ends.

The chain couples TRBV19 to TRBJ1-5, with D perhaps matching TRBD1 (5 bases). V was cut by 1 base and J by 5 bases, with 9 bases left in between. Germline V gene sequence: CDR1 LNHDA, CDR2 SQIVND (reference sequence). This CDR3 has 14 residues. CDR3: CASSIAQGHQPQHF. CDR3 DNA sequence: TGTGCCAGTAGTATAGCTCAGGGCCATCAGCCCCAGCATTTT.

The rearrangement links TRBV20-1 to TRBJ2-7, with 7 nucleotides matching TRBD2. CDR3 size: 13 residues. From germline, CDR1 is DFQATT and CDR2 SNEGSKA (reference sequence). V gave up 3 bases and J gave up 6 bases; unmatched junction bases: 8. In DNA form, the CDR3 reads TGCAGTGCTAGTGTTGCGGGGGTGGGCGAGCAGTACTTC. Its translation is CSASVAGVGEQYF.

The chain combines TRBV28 with TRBJ2-7; TRBD2 is a possible D gene (7 bases). Trimming removed 5 bases at V and 0 bases at J, with 14 bases between. Germline V gene lookup returns CDR1 MDHEN and CDR2 SYDVKM. The CDR3 consists of 15 residues. CDR3 protein: CASSISGGASYEQYF. Written as DNA, the CDR3 is TGTGCCAGCAGTATCTCGGGGGGCGCCTCCTACGAGCAGTACTTC.

This chain uses TRBV18 with TRBJ1-1; 11 bases align to TRBD1. CDR1 is KGHSH, CDR2 LQKENI, per germline. This CDR3 contains 17 residues. The V segment lost 3 bases and the J segment 3 bases; nucleotides outside the gene matches: 9. Written as DNA, the CDR3 is TGTGCCAGCTCACCCGTCGGACAGGGGGCGGTGGACACTGAAGCTTTCTTT. This codes for CASSPVGQGAVDTEAFF.

The chain has TRBV4-2 and TRBJ1-2; D unresolved. V lost 0 bases and J 5 bases, leaving 13 bases between the germline ends. The CDR3 loop spans 15 amino acids. Per germline, CDR1 LGHNA and CDR2 YNFKEQ. CDR3 region: CASSQDLRAPYGYTF. The DNA of the CDR3 is TGTGCCAGCAGCCAAGATCTGAGGGCCCCTTATGGCTACACCTTC.

The V gene is TRBV6-4, the J gene TRBJ2-3; TRBD2 matches 9 bases. The CDR3 length is 15 residues. The germline V gene encodes CDR1 MRHNA and CDR2 SNTAGT. V lost 3 bases to trimming and J lost 1 base; unmatched junction nucleotides: 2. CDR3 loop: CASSDSGGRTDTQYF. The CDR3 DNA reads TGTGCCAGCAGTGATAGCGGGGGCCGCACAGATACGCAGTATTTT.

This chain uses TRBV9 with TRBJ1-2, with a possible D match to TRBD1 (6 bases). There are 14 residues in the CDR3. V lost 0 bases to trimming and J lost 6 bases, with 12 bases between them. Looked up from germline, CDR1 is SGDLS and CDR2 is YYNGEE. The CDR3 loop reads CASSVDTGLDGYTF. CDR3 nucleotides: TGTGCCAGCAGCGTAGATACAGGGCTTGATGGCTACACCTTC.